Listed below are T cell receptor beta chains from one sample, sequenced in a study of graft-versus-host responses after intestinal transplantation. Sequencing used immunoSEQ multiplex PCR; TCRdb keeps in-frame clones, though not all of them. The sample records 10,000 to 15,000 clones, roughly 93% being singletons. The sequencing here drew on PBMCs, taken about 34 months after intestinal transplantation. All receptors derive from a human patient who received an intestinal transplant, so some T cells may come from the graft donor. CDR3s include the opening cysteine and the closing phenylalanine or tryptophan. D genes are given only for firm matches. Not all rows give a size; the values are once, few, many and, for expanded clones, a class.

>-|TRBV4-1|TRBJ1-1|-
CASSQDSGLAFF
TGCGCCAGCAGCCAAGACTCGGGGCTAGCTTTCTTT
>-|TRBV5-8|TRBJ1-6|-
CASSLRWGMSSYNSPLHF
TGTGCCAGCAGCCTGCGGTGGGGGATGAGCTCCTATAATTCACCCCTCCACTTT
>-|TRBV29-1|TRBJ2-6|-
CSVEWQPGANVLTF
TGCAGCGTTGAGTGGCAGCCTGGGGCCAACGTCCTGACTTTC
>-|TRBV4-2|TRBJ2-5|-
CASSQDEGGETQYF
TGTGCCAGCAGCCAAGACGAGGGGGGCGAGACCCAGTACTTC
>-|TRBV2|TRBJ1-4|TRBD1
CASSRQGWREKLFF
TGTGCCAGCAGTAGACAGGGGTGGAGGGAAAAACTGTTTTTT
>-|TRBV7-8|TRBJ2-3|TRBD2
CASSPWTGGATDTQYF
TGTGCCAGCAGCCCGTGGACCGGGGGGGCCACAGATACGCAGTATTTT
>-|TRBV9|TRBJ2-3|TRBD2
CASSVGGGLNTQYF
TGTGCCAGCAGCGTAGGCGGGGGACTAAATACGCAGTATTTT
>-|TRBV29-1|TRBJ1-1|-
CSVSSLGAPNTEAFF
TGCAGCGTCTCTTCTTTGGGGGCCCCGAACACTGAAGCTTTCTTT
>once|TRBV6-4|TRBJ2-1|TRBD2
CASSPGGSYNEQFF
TGTGCCAGCAGCCCCGGGGGGTCATACAATGAGCAGTTCTTC
>-|TRBV7-9|TRBJ1-2|-
CASSLATEYGYTF
TGTGCCAGCAGCTTAGCGACGGAGTATGGCTACACCTTC
>once|TRBV19|TRBJ1-4|-
CASSVLGKTEPNEKLFF
TGTGCCAGCAGTGTTCTGGGGAAGACAGAACCGAATGAAAAACTGTTTTTT
>-|TRBV7-3|TRBJ2-3|-
CASSLAPPPSDTQYF
TGTGCCAGCAGCTTAGCTCCCCCCCCGTCAGATACGCAGTATTTT
>-|TRBV7-9|TRBJ2-5|-
CASSFPVGVGETQYF
TGTGCCAGCAGCTTTCCAGTCGGTGTCGGGGAGACCCAGTACTTC
>once|TRBV6-6|TRBJ1-2|-
CASSYSSGEGGYTF
TGTGCCAGCAGTTACTCGTCAGGGGAGGGAGGCTACACCTTC
>few|TRBV27|TRBJ1-5|-
CASSLAGDQPQHF
TGTGCCAGCAGTTTGGCCGGTGATCAGCCCCAGCATTTT
>-|TRBV6-4|TRBJ1-1|-
CASSEGPNTEAFF
TGTGCCAGCAGTGAGGGACCGAACACTGAAGCTTTCTTT
>-|TRBV7-7|TRBJ2-5|-
CASSRAVGGQETQYF
TGTGCTAGCAGTCGTGCGGTAGGGGGCCAAGAGACCCAGTACTTC
>once|TRBV15|TRBJ2-7|TRBD1
CATSTRQGPYEQYF
TGTGCCACCAGCACCCGACAGGGCCCCTACGAGCAGTACTTC
>-|TRBV5-5|TRBJ2-5|TRBD1
CASSLGDRVALEETQYF
TGTGCCAGCAGCTTGGGGGACAGGGTCGCCCTAGAAGAGACCCAGTACTTC
>-|TRBV7-3|TRBJ2-7|TRBD1
CASSPFPTGVGEQYF
TGTGCCAGCAGCCCATTTCCCACAGGGGTTGGAGAGCAGTACTTC
>-|TRBV2|TRBJ2-1|TRBD2
CASSVGRGGLNEQFF
TGTGCCAGCAGTGTGGGGCGGGGGGGCCTTAATGAGCAGTTCTTC
>once|TRBV18|TRBJ1-4|-
CASSPQGIEKLFF
TGTGCCAGCTCACCACAGGGTATCGAAAAACTGTTTTTT
>-|TRBV6-6|TRBJ2-7|TRBD2
CASSPPGTNYEQYF
TGTGCCAGCAGTCCACCCGGGACTAACTACGAGCAGTACTTC
>-|TRBV6-5|TRBJ2-3|-
CASSASQGDTQYF
TGTGCCAGCAGTGCGTCACAGGGAGATACGCAGTATTTT
>-|TRBV5-6|TRBJ2-7|-
CASSLGAGNYEQYF
TGTGCCAGCAGCTTGGGGGCGGGTAACTACGAGCAGTACTTC
>-|TRBV2|TRBJ1-2|-
CASSLGTHTF
TGTGCCAGCAGCCTCGGGACGCACACCTTC
>-|TRBV7-2|TRBJ2-1|TRBD2
CASSLAPSGGAWEQFF
TGTGCCAGCAGCTTAGCGCCTAGCGGGGGGGCCTGGGAGCAGTTCTTC
>-|TRBV5-1|TRBJ1-1|-
CASSLFRDDTEAFF
TGCGCCAGCAGCTTGTTTCGGGATGACACTGAAGCTTTCTTT
>-|TRBV6-1|TRBJ2-5|-
CASSSQGTYQETQYF
TGTGCCAGCAGCTCCCAGGGGACGTACCAAGAGACCCAGTACTTC
>-|TRBV7-8|TRBJ2-1|TRBD2
CASSLNRDYPNNEQFF
TGTGCCAGCAGCCTCAACCGGGACTATCCCAACAATGAGCAGTTCTTC
>-|TRBV10-3|TRBJ1-1|TRBD1
CAISVGQGGTEAFF
TGTGCCATCAGTGTTGGACAGGGGGGCACTGAAGCTTTCTTT
>-|TRBV10-3|TRBJ2-1|-
CAITSYPYNEQFF
TGTGCCATCACCTCTTACCCCTACAATGAGCAGTTCTTC
>-|TRBV6-5|TRBJ1-1|-
CASRVAPTTEAFF
TGTGCCAGCAGAGTAGCACCAACCACTGAAGCTTTCTTT
>-|TRBV9|TRBJ2-2|-
CASRDLRGADTGELFF
TGTGCCAGCAGGGACCTACGGGGGGCCGACACCGGGGAGCTGTTTTTT
>-|TRBV6-5|TRBJ1-1|-
CASLWNTEAFF
TGTGCCAGCCTATGGAACACTGAAGCTTTCTTT
>-|TRBV5-1|TRBJ2-7|TRBD2
CASSLLAGSPYEQYF
TGCGCCAGCAGCTTACTAGCGGGGAGCCCCTACGAGCAGTACTTC
>-|TRBV6-6|TRBJ2-7|-
CASSYDGGYEQYF
TGTGCCAGCAGTTACGACGGGGGCTACGAGCAGTACTTC
>-|TRBV10-3|TRBJ2-7|TRBD2
CAISRPSGYEQYF
TGTGCCATCAGTAGGCCTAGCGGGTACGAGCAGTACTTC
>-|TRBV7-9|TRBJ1-5|-
CASSLGDYSNQPQHF
TGTGCCAGCAGCTTGGGGGACTATAGCAATCAGCCCCAGCATTTT
>-|TRBV5-4|TRBJ2-5|-
CASSPYGNQETQYF
TGTGCCAGCAGCCCATACGGGAACCAAGAGACCCAGTACTTC
>-|TRBV7-9|TRBJ1-4|TRBD1
CASSLARGQGATNEKLFF
TGTGCCAGCAGCTTAGCGCGGGGACAGGGGGCAACTAATGAAAAACTGTTTTTT
>-|TRBV27|TRBJ2-1|-
CASIGHSSYNEQFF
TGTGCCAGCATCGGACATTCCTCCTACAATGAGCAGTTCTTC
>-|TRBV9|TRBJ1-1|TRBD1
CASSVAGQVPAFF
TGTGCCAGCAGCGTAGCTGGACAGGTCCCAGCTTTCTTT
>-|TRBV6-5|TRBJ2-7|TRBD2
CASSQGGATVREQYF
TGTGCCAGCAGCCAGGGAGGGGCCACGGTGAGGGAGCAGTACTTC
>-|TRBV6-1|TRBJ2-7|-
CASSDGYEQYF
TGTGCCAGCAGTGACGGGTACGAGCAGTACTTC
>-|TRBV19|TRBJ1-1|TRBD1
CASTSQGRLNTEAFF
TGTGCCAGTACCTCACAGGGGCGACTGAACACTGAAGCTTTCTTT
>few|TRBV12-5|TRBJ1-6|-
CASGLGLGPLHF
TGTGCTAGTGGTTTGGGACTGGGACCCCTCCACTTT
>-|TRBV9|TRBJ2-7|TRBD1
CASSVGAGTGGFDEQYF
TGTGCCAGCAGCGTAGGGGCCGGGACAGGGGGTTTCGACGAGCAGTACTTC
>-|TRBV6-5|TRBJ2-2|-
CASSSGSRNTGELFF
TGTGCCAGCAGTTCAGGGAGTAGGAACACCGGGGAGCTGTTTTTT
>-|TRBV29-1|TRBJ1-1|-
CSVDGPMVDTEAFF
TGCAGCGTTGATGGGCCCATGGTGGACACTGAAGCTTTCTTT
>-|TRBV12-1|TRBJ2-2|-
CASRPWSRGSTGELFF
TGTGCCAGCAGGCCGTGGTCGCGGGGGAGCACCGGGGAGCTGTTTTTT